This record looks at one TCR beta chain sequence and its context. Method: immunoSEQ multiplex PCR; TCRdb's copy keeps in-frame clones and lacks some. The top ten clones hold about 12% of a sample with about 490,000 clones, 70% to 80% of them seen once. This specimen belongs to a study of shared clonotypes between healthy human individuals. The V and J ends lost 1 base and 8 bases respectively, with 12 bases between them. The CDR3 contains 14 residues. In germline, CDR1 is LGHNA, CDR2 YNFKEQ. This sequence was found in a woman in her 40s in good health. Some clones in this sample may be carry-over from other donors' samples. The rearrangement joins TRBV4-2 to TRBJ2-1; maybe TRBD2 (5 bases). The sequencing input was PBMCs. The CDR3 nucleotides read TGTGCCAGCAGCCAAGGGGATGAGGAGGATGAGCAGTTCTTC. It yields the protein CASSQGDEEDEQFF.